This is a list of T cell receptor beta chains from one sample in a study of vaccination and CD4 T cells after COVID-19. TCRdb re-called the PCR reads with MiXCR, one entry per CDR3 protein. The sample holds about 9,800 distinct CDR3 sequences, approximately 40% seen once. Their specific antigens are unknown. Sequenced: CD4+ T cells from blood, cultured in vitro. Receptors were obtained from a human donor in good health. Each CDR3 is given with its conserved first and last residue. D genes are given only for firm matches. Size is stated for part of the rows, as once, few or many counts, or as a class when the clone is expanded.

j_call clone_size d_call v_call cdr3_nt cdr3_aa
TRBJ1-2 few - TRBV24-1 TGTGCCACCAGTGATTTGGGCAGCCGCTACACCTTC CATSDLGSRYTF
TRBJ2-3 - - TRBV19 TGTGCCAGTAATTATGAGGGCGCGAGCACAGATACGCAGTATTTT CASNYEGASTDTQYF
TRBJ2-7 few TRBD2 TRBV6-5 TGTGCCAGCAGTTTCCCGGCTAGCGGCGGAGAGCAGTACTTC CASSFPASGGEQYF
TRBJ2-7 - TRBD1 TRBV7-2 TGTGCCAGCAGCTTGGACAGGGGAAACTACGAGCAGTACTTC CASSLDRGNYEQYF
TRBJ1-2 once TRBD1 TRBV6-1 TGTGCCAGCAGGCCCGGGACAGGGATTGGCTACACCTTC CASRPGTGIGYTF
TRBJ1-1 - - TRBV23-1 TGCGCCAGCAGTCAATCACTGAGGGTTGAAGCTTTCTTT CASSQSLRVEAFF
TRBJ2-1 - - TRBV5-1 TGCGCCAGCAGCTTGGCCGGTGGGCGCGAGCAGTTCTTC CASSLAGGREQFF
TRBJ1-6 few - TRBV7-9 TGTGCCAGCAGCTTCTCCGATTCACCCCTCCACTTT CASSFSDSPLHF
TRBJ2-2 - - TRBV7-9 TGTGCCAGCCATCAGGGACTGGCCGGGGAGCTGTTTTTT CASHQGLAGELFF
TRBJ2-7 - - TRBV27 TGTGCCAGCAGTTCCGGACCCTCCTACGAGCAGTACTTC CASSSGPSYEQYF
TRBJ1-2 - - TRBV4-1 TGCGCCAGCAGCCTCCGCGGGCAGGATTCCTATGGCTACACCTTC CASSLRGQDSYGYTF
TRBJ2-2 - - TRBV10-3 TGTGCCATCAGCGGTACAAACAGGGAGGTAGCCGGGGAGCTGTTTTTT CAISGTNREVAGELFF
TRBJ1-2 - - TRBV7-6 TGTGCCAGCAGCGTAGCCCGGCATATTGGCTACACCTTC CASSVARHIGYTF
TRBJ1-6 - - TRBV12-3/TRBV12-4 TGTGCCAGCAGTTTAGGGGGGCTTAATTCACCCCTCCACTTT CASSLGGLNSPLHF